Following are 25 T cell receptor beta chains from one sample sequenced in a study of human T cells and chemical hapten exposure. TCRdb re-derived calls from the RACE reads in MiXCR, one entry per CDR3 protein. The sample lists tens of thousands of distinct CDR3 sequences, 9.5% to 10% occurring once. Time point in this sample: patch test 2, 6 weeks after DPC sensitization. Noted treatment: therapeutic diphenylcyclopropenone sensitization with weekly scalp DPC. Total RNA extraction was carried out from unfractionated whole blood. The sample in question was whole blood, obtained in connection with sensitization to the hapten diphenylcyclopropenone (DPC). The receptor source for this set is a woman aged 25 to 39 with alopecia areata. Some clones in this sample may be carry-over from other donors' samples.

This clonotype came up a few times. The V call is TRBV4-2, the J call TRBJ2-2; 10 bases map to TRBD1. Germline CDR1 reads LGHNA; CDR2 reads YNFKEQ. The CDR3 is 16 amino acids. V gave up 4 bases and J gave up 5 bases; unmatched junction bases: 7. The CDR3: CASSRRGQGQTGELFF. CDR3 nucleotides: TGTGCCAGCAGCCGAAGGGGACAGGGGCAAACCGGGGAGCTGTTTTTT.

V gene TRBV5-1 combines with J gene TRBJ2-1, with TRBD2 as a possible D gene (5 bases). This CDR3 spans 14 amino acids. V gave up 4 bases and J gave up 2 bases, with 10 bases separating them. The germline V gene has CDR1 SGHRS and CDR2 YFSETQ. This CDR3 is CASSLTGTYNEQFF. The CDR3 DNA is TGCGCCAGCAGCCTGACGGGAACCTACAATGAGCAGTTCTTC.

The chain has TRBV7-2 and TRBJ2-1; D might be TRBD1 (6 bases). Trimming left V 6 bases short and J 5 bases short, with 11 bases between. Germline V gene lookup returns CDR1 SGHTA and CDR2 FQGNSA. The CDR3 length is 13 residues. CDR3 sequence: CASSRQANNEQFF. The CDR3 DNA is TGTGCCAGCAGTCGACAGGCCAACAATGAGCAGTTCTTC.

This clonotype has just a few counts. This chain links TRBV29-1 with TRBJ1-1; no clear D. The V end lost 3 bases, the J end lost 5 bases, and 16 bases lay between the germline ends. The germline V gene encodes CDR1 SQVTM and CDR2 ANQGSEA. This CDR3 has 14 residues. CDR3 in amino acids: CSVDSGRSRTEAFF. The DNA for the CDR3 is TGCAGCGTTGACTCAGGTCGAAGTCGTACTGAAGCTTTCTTT.

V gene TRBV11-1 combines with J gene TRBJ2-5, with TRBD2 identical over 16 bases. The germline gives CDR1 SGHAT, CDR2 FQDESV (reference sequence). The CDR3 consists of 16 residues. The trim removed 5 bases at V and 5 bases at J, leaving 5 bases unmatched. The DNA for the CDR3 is TGTGCCAGCAGCCTGGGACTAGCGGGGGGGCGCGAGACCCAGTACTTC. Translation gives CASSLGLAGGRETQYF.

The CDR3 sequence is CASSYMGLGDGYTF. DNA for the CDR3: TGTGCCAGCAGTTACATGGGTTTGGGGGATGGCTACACCTTC. The rearrangement links TRBV6-6 to TRBJ1-2; maybe TRBD1 (5 bases). V lost 2 bases to trimming and J lost 6 bases, with 13 bases between them. Germline lookup yields CDR1 MNHNY and CDR2 SVGAGI (reference sequence). CDR3 length: 14 amino acids.

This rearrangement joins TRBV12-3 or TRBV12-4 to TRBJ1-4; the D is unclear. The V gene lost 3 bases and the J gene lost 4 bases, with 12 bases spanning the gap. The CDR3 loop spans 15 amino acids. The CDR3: CASSFSVGINEKLFF. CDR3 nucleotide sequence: TGTGCCAGCAGTTTTTCGGTCGGAATTAATGAAAAACTGTTTTTT.

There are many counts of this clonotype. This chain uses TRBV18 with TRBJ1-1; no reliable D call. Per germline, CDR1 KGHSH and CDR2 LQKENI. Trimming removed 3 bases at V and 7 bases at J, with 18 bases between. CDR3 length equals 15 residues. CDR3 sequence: CASSPPTATYGEAFF. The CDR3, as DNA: TGTGCCAGCTCACCGCCAACAGCTACCTATGGTGAAGCTTTCTTT.

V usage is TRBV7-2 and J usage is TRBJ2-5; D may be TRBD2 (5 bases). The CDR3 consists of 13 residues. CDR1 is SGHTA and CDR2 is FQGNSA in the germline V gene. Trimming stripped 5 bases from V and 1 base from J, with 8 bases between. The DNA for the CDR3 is TGTGCCAGCAGCCCAGAGGGCCAAGAGACCCAGTACTTC. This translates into CASSPEGQETQYF.

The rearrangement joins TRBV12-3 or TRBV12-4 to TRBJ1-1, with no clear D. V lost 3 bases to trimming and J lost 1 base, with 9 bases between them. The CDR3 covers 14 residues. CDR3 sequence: CASSFSRSNTEAFF. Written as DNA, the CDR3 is TGTGCCAGCAGTTTTTCCCGGTCGAACACTGAAGCTTTCTTT.

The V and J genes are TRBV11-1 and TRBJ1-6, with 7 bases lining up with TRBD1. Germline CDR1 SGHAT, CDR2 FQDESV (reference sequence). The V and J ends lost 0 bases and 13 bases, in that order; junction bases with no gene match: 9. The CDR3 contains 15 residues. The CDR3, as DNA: TGTGCCAGCAGCTTAGCGTCGACAGGGTTTCGCCCCCTCCACTTT. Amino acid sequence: CASSLASTGFRPLHF. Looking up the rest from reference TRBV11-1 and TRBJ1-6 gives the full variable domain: EAEVAQSPRYKITEKSQAVAFWCDPISGHATLYWYRQILGQGPELLVQFQDESVVDDSQLPKDRFSAERLKGVDSTLKIQPAELGDSAMYLCASSLASTGFRPLHFGNGTRLTVT.

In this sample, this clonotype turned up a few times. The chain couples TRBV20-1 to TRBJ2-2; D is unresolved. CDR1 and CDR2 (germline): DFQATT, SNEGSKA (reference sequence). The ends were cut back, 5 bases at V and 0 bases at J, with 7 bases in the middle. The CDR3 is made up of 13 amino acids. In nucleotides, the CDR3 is TGCAGTGCTTTACAGCCGAACACCGGGGAGCTGTTTTTT. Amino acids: CSALQPNTGELFF.

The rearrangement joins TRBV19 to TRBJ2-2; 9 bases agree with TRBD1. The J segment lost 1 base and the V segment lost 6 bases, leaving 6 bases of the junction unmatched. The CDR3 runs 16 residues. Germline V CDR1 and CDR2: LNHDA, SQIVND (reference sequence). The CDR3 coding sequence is TGTGCCAGTAGGGGACAGGGCAATAGGAACACCGGGGAGCTGTTTTTT. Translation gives CASRGQGNRNTGELFF.

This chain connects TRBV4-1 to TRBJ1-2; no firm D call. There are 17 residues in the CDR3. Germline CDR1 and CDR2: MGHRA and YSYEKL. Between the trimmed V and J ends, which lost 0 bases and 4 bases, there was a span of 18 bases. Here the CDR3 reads CASSQDVSRGISYGYTF. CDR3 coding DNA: TGCGCCAGCAGCCAAGATGTTTCCAGAGGCATTAGCTATGGCTACACCTTC.

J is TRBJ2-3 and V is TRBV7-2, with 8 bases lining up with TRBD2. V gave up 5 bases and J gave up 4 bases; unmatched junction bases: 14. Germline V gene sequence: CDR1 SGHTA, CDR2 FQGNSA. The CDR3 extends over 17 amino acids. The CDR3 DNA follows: TGTGCCAGCAGCACTACCGGCGGGACTAGTCACGCAGATACGCAGTATTTT. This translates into CASSTTGGTSHADTQYF.

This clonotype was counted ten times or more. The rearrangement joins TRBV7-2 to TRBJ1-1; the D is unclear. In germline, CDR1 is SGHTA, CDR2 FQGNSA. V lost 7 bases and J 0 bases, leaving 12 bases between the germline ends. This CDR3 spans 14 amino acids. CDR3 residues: CASNPDMVNTEAFF. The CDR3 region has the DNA TGTGCCAGCAACCCTGACATGGTGAACACTGAAGCTTTCTTT.

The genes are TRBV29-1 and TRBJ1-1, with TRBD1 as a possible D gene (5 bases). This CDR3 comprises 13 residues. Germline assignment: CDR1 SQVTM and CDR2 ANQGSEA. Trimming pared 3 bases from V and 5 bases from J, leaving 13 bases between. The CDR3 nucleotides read TGCAGCGTTGAGATCAGGGAGGGGACTGAAGCTTTCTTT. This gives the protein CSVEIREGTEAFF.

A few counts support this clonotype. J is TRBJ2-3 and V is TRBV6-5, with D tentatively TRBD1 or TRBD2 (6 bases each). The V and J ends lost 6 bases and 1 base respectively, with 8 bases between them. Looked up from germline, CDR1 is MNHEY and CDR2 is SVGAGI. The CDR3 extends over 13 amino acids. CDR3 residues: CASRRGGTDTQYF. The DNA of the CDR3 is TGTGCCAGCAGGAGGGGGGGCACAGATACGCAGTATTTT.

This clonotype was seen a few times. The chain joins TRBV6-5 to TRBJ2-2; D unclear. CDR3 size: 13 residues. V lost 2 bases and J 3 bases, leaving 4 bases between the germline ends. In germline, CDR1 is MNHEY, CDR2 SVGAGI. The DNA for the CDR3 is TGTGCCAGCAGTTACGTGGACACCGGGGAGCTGTTTTTT. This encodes CASSYVDTGELFF.

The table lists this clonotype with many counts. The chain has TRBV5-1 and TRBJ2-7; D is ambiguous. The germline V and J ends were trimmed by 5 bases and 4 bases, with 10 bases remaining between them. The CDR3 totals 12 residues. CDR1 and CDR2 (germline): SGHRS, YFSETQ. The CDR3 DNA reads TGCGCCAGCAGTCAGGAAGGATACGAGCAGTACTTC. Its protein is CASSQEGYEQYF. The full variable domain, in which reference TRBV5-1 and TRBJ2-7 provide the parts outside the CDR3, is KAGVTQTPRYLIKTRGQQVTLSCSPISGHRSVSWYQQTPGQGLQFLFEYFSETQRNKGNFPGRFSGRQFSNSRSEMNVSTLELGDSALYLCASSQEGYEQYFGPGTRLTVT.

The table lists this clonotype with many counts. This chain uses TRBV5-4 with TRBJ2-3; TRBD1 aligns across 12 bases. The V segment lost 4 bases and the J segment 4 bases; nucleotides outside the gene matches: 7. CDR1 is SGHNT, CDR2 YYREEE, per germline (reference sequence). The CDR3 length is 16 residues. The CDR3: CASSPGTGGAADTQYF. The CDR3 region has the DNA TGTGCCAGCAGCCCCGGGACAGGGGGCGCAGCAGATACGCAGTATTTT.

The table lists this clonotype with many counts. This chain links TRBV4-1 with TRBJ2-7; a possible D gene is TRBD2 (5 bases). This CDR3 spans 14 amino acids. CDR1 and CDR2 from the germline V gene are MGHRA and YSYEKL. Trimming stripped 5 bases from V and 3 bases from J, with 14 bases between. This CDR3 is CASSAGRAYYEQYF. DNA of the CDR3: TGCGCCAGCAGCGCGGGCAGAGCTTACTACGAGCAGTACTTC.

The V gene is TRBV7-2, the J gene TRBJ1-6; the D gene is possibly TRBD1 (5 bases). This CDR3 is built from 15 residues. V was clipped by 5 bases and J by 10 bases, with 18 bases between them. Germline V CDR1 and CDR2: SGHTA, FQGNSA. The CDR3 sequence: CASSPNQGSGSPLHF. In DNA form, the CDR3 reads TGTGCCAGCAGCCCAAATCAGGGAAGTGGGTCACCCCTCCACTTT. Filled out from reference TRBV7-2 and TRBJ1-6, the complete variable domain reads GAGVSQSPSNKVTEKGKDVELRCDPISGHTALYWYRQSLGQGLEFLIYFQGNSAPDKSGLPSDRFSAERTGGSVSTLTIQRTQQEDSAVYLCASSPNQGSGSPLHFGNGTRLTVT.

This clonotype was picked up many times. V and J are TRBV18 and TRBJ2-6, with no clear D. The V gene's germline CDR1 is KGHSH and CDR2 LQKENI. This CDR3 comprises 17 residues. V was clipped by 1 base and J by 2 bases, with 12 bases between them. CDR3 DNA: TGTGCCAGCTCACCACAGGGTACCAGTACTGGGGCCAACGTCCTGACTTTC. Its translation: CASSPQGTSTGANVLTF.

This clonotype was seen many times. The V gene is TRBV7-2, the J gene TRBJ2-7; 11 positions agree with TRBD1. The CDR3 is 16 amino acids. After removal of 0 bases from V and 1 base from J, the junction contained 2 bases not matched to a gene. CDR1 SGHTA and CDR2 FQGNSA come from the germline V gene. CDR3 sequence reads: CASSLAGQGASYEQYF. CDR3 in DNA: TGTGCCAGCAGCTTAGCAGGACAGGGGGCATCCTACGAGCAGTACTTC.